The entry that follows covers one TCR beta chain sequence. The sample originates from a study of patients and donors after allogeneic stem cell transplantation. MiXCR, run by TCRdb on the RT-PCR reads, gives a single entry per CDR3 protein. The sample gives approximately 200,000 distinct CDR3 sequences, around two fifths of which show up once; under 14% is in the top ten. The sample comprised blood, either unsorted or a sorted T cell fraction (not recorded which). The TCR sequence derives from a human donor who was either an allogeneic HSCT recipient or a stem cell or donor lymphocyte infusion donor (not recorded which). It is not recorded whose cells these are; they may come from a transplant donor.

The CDR3 is CASSPSTGWYTGELFF. The DNA of the CDR3 is TGTGCCAGCAGCCCCTCAACAGGGTGGTACACCGGGGAGCTGTTTTTT. This chain links TRBV28 with TRBJ2-2; weak D call: TRBD1 (6 bases). This CDR3 region has 16 residues. Germline V gene data show CDR1 as MDHEN and CDR2 as SYDVKM. V dropped 6 bases and J dropped 3 bases, with 17 bases sitting between them.